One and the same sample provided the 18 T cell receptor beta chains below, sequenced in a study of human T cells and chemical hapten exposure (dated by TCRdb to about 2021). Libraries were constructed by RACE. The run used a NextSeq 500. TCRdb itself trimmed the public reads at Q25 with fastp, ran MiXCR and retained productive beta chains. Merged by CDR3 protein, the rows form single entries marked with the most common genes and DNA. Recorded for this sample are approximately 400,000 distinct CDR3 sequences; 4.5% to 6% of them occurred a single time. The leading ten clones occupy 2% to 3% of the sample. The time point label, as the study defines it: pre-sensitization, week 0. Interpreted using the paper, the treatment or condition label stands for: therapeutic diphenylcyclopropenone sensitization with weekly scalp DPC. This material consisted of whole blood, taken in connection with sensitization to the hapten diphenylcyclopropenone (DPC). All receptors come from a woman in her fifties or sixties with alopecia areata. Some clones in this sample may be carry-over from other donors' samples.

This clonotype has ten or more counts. The DNA for the CDR3 is TGTGCCACAGGGGACAGGGGCGCCATTGAAGCTTTCTTT. This gives the protein CATGDRGAIEAFF. The chain couples TRBV6-2 or TRBV6-3 to TRBJ1-1; TRBD1 matches 10 bases. Germline lookup yields CDR1 MNHEY and CDR2 SVGEGT. V trimming: 10 bases; J trimming: 7 bases; junction bases outside the gene matches: 9. This CDR3 spans 13 amino acids.

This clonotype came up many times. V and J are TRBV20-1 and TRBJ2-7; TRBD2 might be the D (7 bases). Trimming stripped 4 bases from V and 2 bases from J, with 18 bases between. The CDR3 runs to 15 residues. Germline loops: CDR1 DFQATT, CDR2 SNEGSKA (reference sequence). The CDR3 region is CSATPGGGSPYEQYF. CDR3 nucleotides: TGCAGTGCTACCCCGGGGGGCGGGAGTCCCTACGAGCAGTACTTC.

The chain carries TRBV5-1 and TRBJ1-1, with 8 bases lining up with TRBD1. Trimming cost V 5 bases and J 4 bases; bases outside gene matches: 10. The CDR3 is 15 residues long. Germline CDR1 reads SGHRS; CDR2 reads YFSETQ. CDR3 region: CASSPGTGVSTEAFF. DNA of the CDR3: TGCGCCAGCAGTCCTGGGACAGGAGTGAGCACTGAAGCTTTCTTT.

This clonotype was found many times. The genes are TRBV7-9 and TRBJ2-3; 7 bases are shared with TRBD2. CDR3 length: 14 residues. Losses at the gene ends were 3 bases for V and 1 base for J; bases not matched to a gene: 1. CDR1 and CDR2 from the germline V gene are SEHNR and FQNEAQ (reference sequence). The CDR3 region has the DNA TGTGCCAGCAGCTTTGCGGGGGGCACAGATACGCAGTATTTT. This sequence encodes CASSFAGGTDTQYF. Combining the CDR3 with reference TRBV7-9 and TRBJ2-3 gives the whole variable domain DTGVSQNPRHKITKRGQNVTFRCDPISEHNRLYWYRQTLGQGPEFLTYFQNEAQLEKSRLLSDRFSAERPKGSFSTLEIQRTEQGDSAMYLCASSFAGGTDTQYFGPGTRLTVL.

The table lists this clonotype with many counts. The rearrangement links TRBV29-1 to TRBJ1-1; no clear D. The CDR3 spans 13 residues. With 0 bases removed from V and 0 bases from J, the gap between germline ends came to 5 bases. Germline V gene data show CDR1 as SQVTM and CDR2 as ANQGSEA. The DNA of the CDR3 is TGCAGCGTTGAAGAAGGCGTGAACACTGAAGCTTTCTTT. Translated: CSVEEGVNTEAFF.

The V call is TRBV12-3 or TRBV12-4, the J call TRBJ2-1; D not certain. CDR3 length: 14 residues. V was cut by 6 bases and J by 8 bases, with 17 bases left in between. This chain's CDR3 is CASRRSFDRDEQFF. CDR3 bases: TGTGCCAGCAGGAGGTCTTTTGATCGGGATGAGCAGTTCTTC.

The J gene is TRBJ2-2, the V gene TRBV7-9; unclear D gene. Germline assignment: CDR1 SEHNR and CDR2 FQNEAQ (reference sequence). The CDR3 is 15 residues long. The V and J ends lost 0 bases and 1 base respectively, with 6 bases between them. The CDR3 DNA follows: TGTGCCAGCAGCTTAGCCCCAGTGAACACCGGGGAGCTGTTTTTT. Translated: CASSLAPVNTGELFF.

The CDR3 DNA follows: TGTGCCAGCAGCCAAGATGGCTCAACTAATGAAAAACTGTTTTTT. Translating gives CASSQDGSTNEKLFF. The chain uses TRBV3-1 and TRBJ1-4; D is uncertain. V was pared by 0 bases and J by 0 bases, with 5 bases between. The germline gives CDR1 LGHDT, CDR2 YNNKEL (reference sequence). The CDR3 runs 15 residues. Drawing the rest from reference TRBV3-1 and TRBJ1-4, the complete variable domain is DTAVSQTPKYLVTQMGNDKSIKCEQNLGHDTMYWYKQDSKKFLKIMFSYNNKELIINETVPNRFSPKSPDKAHLNLHINSLELGDSAVYFCASSQDGSTNEKLFFGSGTQLSVL.

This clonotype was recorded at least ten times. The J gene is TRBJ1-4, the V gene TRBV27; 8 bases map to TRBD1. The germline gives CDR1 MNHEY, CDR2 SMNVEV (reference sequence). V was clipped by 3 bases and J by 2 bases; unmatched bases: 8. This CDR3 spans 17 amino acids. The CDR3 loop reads CASSFQGASGTNEKLFF. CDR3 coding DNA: TGTGCCAGCAGTTTCCAGGGGGCGAGTGGGACTAATGAAAAACTGTTTTTT.

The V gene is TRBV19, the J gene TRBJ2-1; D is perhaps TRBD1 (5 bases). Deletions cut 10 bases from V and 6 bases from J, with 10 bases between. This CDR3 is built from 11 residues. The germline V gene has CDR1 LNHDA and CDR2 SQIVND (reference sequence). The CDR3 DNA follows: TGTGCCACCTATGACAGCAATGAGCAGTTCTTC. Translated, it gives CATYDSNEQFF.

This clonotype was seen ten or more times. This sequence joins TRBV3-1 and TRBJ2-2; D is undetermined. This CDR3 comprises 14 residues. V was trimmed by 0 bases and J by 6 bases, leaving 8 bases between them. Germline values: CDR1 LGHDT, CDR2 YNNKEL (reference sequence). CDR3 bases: TGTGCCAGCAGCCAAGATCGCTCGGCCGGGGAGCTGTTTTTT. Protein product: CASSQDRSAGELFF.

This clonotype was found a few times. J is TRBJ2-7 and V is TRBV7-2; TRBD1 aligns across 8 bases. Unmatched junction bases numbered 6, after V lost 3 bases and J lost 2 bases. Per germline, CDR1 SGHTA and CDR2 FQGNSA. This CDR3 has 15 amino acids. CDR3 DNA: TGTGCCAGCAGCTTCGATGGGACAGGTCCCTACGAGCAGTACTTC. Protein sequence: CASSFDGTGPYEQYF. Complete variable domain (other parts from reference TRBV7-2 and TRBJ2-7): GAGVSQSPSNKVTEKGKDVELRCDPISGHTALYWYRQSLGQGLEFLIYFQGNSAPDKSGLPSDRFSAERTGGSVSTLTIQRTQQEDSAVYLCASSFDGTGPYEQYFGPGTRLTVT.

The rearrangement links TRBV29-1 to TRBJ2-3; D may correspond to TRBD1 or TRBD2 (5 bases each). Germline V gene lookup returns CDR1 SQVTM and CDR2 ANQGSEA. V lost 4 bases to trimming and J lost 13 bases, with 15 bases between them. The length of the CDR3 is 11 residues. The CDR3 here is CSVVTGTTEYF. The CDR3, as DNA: TGCAGCGTTGTTACCGGGACCACGGAGTATTTT.

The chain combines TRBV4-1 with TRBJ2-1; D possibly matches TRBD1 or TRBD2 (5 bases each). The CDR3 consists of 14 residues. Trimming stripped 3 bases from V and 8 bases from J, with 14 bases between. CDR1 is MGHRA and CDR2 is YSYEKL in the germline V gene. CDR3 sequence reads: CASSHTVWDDEQFF. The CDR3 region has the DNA TGCGCCAGCAGCCACACTGTCTGGGACGATGAGCAGTTCTTC.

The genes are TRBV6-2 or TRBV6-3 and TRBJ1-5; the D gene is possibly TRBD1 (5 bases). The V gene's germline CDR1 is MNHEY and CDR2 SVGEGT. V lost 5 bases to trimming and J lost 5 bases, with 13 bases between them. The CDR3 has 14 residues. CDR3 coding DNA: TGTGCCAGCAGTCTGAGTCAGGGTTATCAGCCCCAGCATTTT. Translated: CASSLSQGYQPQHF.

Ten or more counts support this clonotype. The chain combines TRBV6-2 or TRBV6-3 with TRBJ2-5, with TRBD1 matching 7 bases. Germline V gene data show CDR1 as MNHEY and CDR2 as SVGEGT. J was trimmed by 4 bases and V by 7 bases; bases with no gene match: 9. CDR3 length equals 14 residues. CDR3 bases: TGTGCCAGCACCCGGGACAGAGTTGGAGAGACCCAGTACTTC. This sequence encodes CASTRDRVGETQYF.

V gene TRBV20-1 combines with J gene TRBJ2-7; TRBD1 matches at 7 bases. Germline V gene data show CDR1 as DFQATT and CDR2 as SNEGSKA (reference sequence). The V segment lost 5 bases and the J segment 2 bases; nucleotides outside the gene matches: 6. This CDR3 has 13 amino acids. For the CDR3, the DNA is TGCAGTGCTCCTAGGGGGCCTACCTACGAGCAGTACTTC. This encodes CSAPRGPTYEQYF.

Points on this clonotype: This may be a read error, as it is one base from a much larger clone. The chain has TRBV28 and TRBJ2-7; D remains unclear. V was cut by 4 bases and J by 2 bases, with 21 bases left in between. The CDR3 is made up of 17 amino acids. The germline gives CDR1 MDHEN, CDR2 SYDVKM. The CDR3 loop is CASSSPRRVGAPYEQYF. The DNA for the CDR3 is TGTGCCAGCAGTTCCCCTCGCCGGGTAGGAGCTCCCTACGAGCAGTACTTC. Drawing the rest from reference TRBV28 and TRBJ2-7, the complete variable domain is DVKVTQSSRYLVKRTGEKVFLECVQDMDHENMFWYRQDPGLGLRLIYFSYDVKMKEKGDIPEGYSVSREKKERFSLILESASTNQTSMYLCASSSPRRVGAPYEQYFGPGTRLTVT.